Listed below are T cell receptor beta chains from one sample, sequenced in a study of siplizumab effects on memory and regulatory T cells. Assay used: immunoSEQ multiplex PCR; TCRdb lists only in-frame clones, some missing. This table holds about 100,000 clones, approximately 94% found once. Sequences were obtained from non-Treg CD4+ T cells sorted from blood. The receptors come from a human donor in good health. Each CDR3 is given with its conserved first and last residue. D genes are given only for firm matches. Not every row has a clone size; where given, it reads once, few, many or a size class.

abundance	v_gene	j_gene	d_gene	CDR3nt	CDR3aa
NA	TRBV18	TRBJ1-4	NA	TGTGCCAGCTCACCACGTTGGGACACAACTAATGAAAAACTGTTTTTT	CASSPRWDTTNEKLFF
few	TRBV7-2	TRBJ2-1	TRBD2	TGTGCCAGCAGCTTAGTTCTAGCGGGAGTTGAGCAGTTCTTC	CASSLVLAGVEQFF
once	TRBV7-9	TRBJ1-1	NA	TGTGCCAGCAGATACCTCGAGGGTGTCAGTGCTTTCTTT	CASRYLEGVSAFF
NA	TRBV5-1	TRBJ2-7	TRBD1	TGCGCCAGCAGCTTCGAACCGGGACAGGTCATTGGGCAGTACTTC	CASSFEPGQVIGQYF
NA	TRBV5-4	TRBJ2-1	NA	TGTGCCAGCAGCTTGGCCCGACAGGGAGGCTCCTACAATGAGCAGTTCTTC	CASSLARQGGSYNEQFF
NA	TRBV21-1	TRBJ2-2	NA	TGTGCCAGCAGCAAAGCTTATGGGGTAAGGGGTCACGCCGGGGAGCTGTTTTTT	CASSKAYGVRGHAGELFF
NA	TRBV5-1	TRBJ1-3	NA	TGCGCCAGCAGCTTAGCCAGTGAGCCTGGAAACACCATATATTTT	CASSLASEPGNTIYF
NA	TRBV10-3	TRBJ1-1	TRBD1	TGTGCCATCAGGGGGGACAGGGGGAACACTGAAGCTTTCTTT	CAIRGDRGNTEAFF
once	TRBV27	TRBJ2-7	TRBD1	TGTGCCAGCAGTCCGGACAGGGATACCTACGAGCAGTACTTC	CASSPDRDTYEQYF
once	TRBV6-4	TRBJ2-1	NA	TGTGCCAGCAGTGAGGAGGGCAGGGTCAGTGATGAGCAGTTCTTC	CASSEEGRVSDEQFF
NA	TRBV4-1	TRBJ1-2	NA	TGCGCCAGCAGCCAAGAGGTCTCAACTAACTATGGCTACACCTTC	CASSQEVSTNYGYTF
NA	TRBV7-9	TRBJ2-1	NA	TGTGCCAGCAGCTCGACCCTGGGCTGGGTGTACAATGAGCAGTTCTTC	CASSSTLGWVYNEQFF
NA	TRBV7-3	TRBJ2-3	NA	TGTGCCAGCAGCCTGAATGCGAGGGGAGATACGCAGTATTTT	CASSLNARGDTQYF
NA	TRBV7-9	TRBJ1-4	NA	TGTGCCAGCAGCTCACCGCAGTCTCGGGACCCCCCTGGGAAACTGTTTTTT	CASSSPQSRDPPGKLFF
NA	TRBV6-1	TRBJ2-3	NA	TGTGCCAGCAGTGAAAAACAGGGTTGGATGGCTGGTACAGATACGCAGTATTTT	CASSEKQGWMAGTDTQYF
once	TRBV7-3	TRBJ2-1	NA	TGTGCCAGCAGCATTACTGTAGGGTCCTACAATGAGCAGTTCTTC	CASSITVGSYNEQFF
once	TRBV5-6	TRBJ2-3	NA	TGTGCCAGCAGCTATGGGGCGACTAGCACAGATACGCAGTATTTT	CASSYGATSTDTQYF
NA	TRBV9	TRBJ2-1	TRBD2	TGTGCCAGCAGCGCCGGGACTAGCGGGACCAATGAGCAGTTCTTC	CASSAGTSGTNEQFF
NA	TRBV18	TRBJ1-5	NA	TGTGCCAGCTCACCGGGGCAGAGCAATCAGCCCCAGCATTTT	CASSPGQSNQPQHF
NA	TRBV19	TRBJ2-7	TRBD2	TGTGCCAGTAGTACACAAGCGGGAGTTGTTTACGAGCAGTACTTC	CASSTQAGVVYEQYF